These T cell receptor beta chains were read from a single sample in a study of blood T cell repertoires in COVID-19. The repertoire was sequenced with immunoSEQ multiplex PCR; TCRdb's copy has only in-frame clones and lacks some. The repertoire holds approximately 70,000 clones, 75% to 90% seen once, with around 40% in the top ten. Source material: peripheral blood. These receptors were obtained from a woman at least 80 years old with active or convalescent COVID-19. Both conserved end residues are part of each CDR3. A D gene is named only where the DNA matches it firmly.

>-|TRBV19
CANSGTHRYEQYF
>TRBD1|TRBV27
CASSWDRVGNEQFF
>-|TRBV5-6
CASSRKTANTEAFF
>-|TRBV28
CASSLGRGRRVLMSNEQFF
>TRBD2|TRBV30
CAWSAFRTSGYALYEQYF
>TRBD1|TRBV5-8
CASSRQGSYEQYF
>-|TRBV5-8
CASSLDINTEAFF
>TRBD1|TRBV19
CASSIELRRLRDRVVGGGETQYF
>-|TRBV15
CATSRGITPRDEQFF
>TRBD1|TRBV5-6
CASSYRTGDYGYTF
>TRBD1|TRBV27
CASRPGTGIDEQFF
>-|TRBV6-5
CASSRDPYEQYF
>TRBD2|TRBV6-2/TRBV6-3
CASSLAGGLQETQYF
>TRBD1|TRBV4-1
CASSRPGTGAYEQYF
>-|TRBV5-6
CASSLVQTEAFF
>TRBD1|TRBV30
CAWSPGTVYEQYF
>-|TRBV24-1
CATSDLPPPGHRVGKLFF
>-|TRBV30
CAWSLSSPGTEAFF
>-|TRBV11-3
CASSLVIWTEVYGYTF
>-|TRBV9
CASSLGHANSPLHF
>TRBD1|TRBV2
CAGTGDYTEAFF
>TRBD2|TRBV5-1
CASSLGLGLGAKTQYF
>-|TRBV11-2
CASKTVSTGELFF
>-|TRBV5-1
CASSLGDSGANVLTF
>TRBD1|TRBV5-5
CASSRLEQGYYEQYF
>-|TRBV4-2
CASSQTMTGVDNEQFF
>-|TRBV6-5
CASTRDREDTGELFF
>-|TRBV5-3
CARSLAGPGYTF
>TRBD1|TRBV4-1
CASSQEDRGAWPQHF
>TRBD1|TRBV23-1
CASSPSGTEFNEKLFF
>-|TRBV2
CASVGGSYQPQHF
>-|TRBV4-2
CASSLSSAPLHF
>-|TRBV30
CAWSTSKKAFF
>TRBD1|TRBV28
CASREEDRGNEQYF
>-|TRBV11-1
CASSPKGDSPNYGYTF
>-|TRBV11-3
CASSPRSRLGSYEQYF
>-|TRBV27
CASSLMGSTDTQYF
>-|TRBV7-9
CASSQMNTEAFF
>-|TRBV4-1
CASSQVYSPYEQYF
>TRBD2|TRBV5-1
CASCGLAGEEQFF
>-|TRBV6-5
CASSSVSNTGELFF
>-|TRBV7-9
CASGGGDNEKLFF
>TRBD2|TRBV7-7
CASSFSLAGVETQYF
>-|TRBV11-3
CASSLTSGVNTEAFF
>TRBD2|TRBV6-2/TRBV6-3
CASSNSGPSGGIAGELFF
>TRBD2|TRBV5-1
CASSLVTSGSTDTQYF
>TRBD1|TRBV6-1
CASSELKGASNQPQHF
>-|TRBV25-1
CASSHTGSVKTQYF
>TRBD1|TRBV9
CASSGGRGTGSGNTIYF
>-|TRBV30
CAWSVRVGAFF
>-|TRBV7-2
CASSWLGSSTDTQYF
>TRBD1|TRBV3-1/TRBV3-2
CASSHRDRKIEKLFF